The rows below give T cell receptor beta chains drawn from one sample of a study of blood T cells in healthy people across ages. TCRdb redid the calling of the 5' RACE reads with MiXCR, one entry per CDR3 protein. In the table there are around 820,000 distinct CDR3 sequences, roughly 25% of which are singletons. The same sample was also used in a study of T cells of mothers and their children.

Sequencing was performed on blood. Every receptor here comes from a boy younger than 18 in good health. Both conserved end residues are part of each CDR3. Size tells how often a clone was seen (once, few, many) or the class of an expanded clone, and some rows leave it out.

v_gene	j_gene	abundance	CDR3aa
TRBV4-1	TRBJ2-4	few	CASSQEPGQGLGNIQYF
TRBV25-1	TRBJ1-1	.	CASRGAGTEAFF
TRBV11-2	TRBJ2-1	.	CASSLRGRGDNEQFF
TRBV3-1	.	.	CASSPSVSSGRASTYEQYF
TRBV15	TRBJ2-2	few	CATSRDFGELFF
TRBV28	TRBJ1-1	.	CASSFDRDRKGTEAFF
TRBV28	TRBJ2-6	few	CASSTGAGANVLTF
TRBV29-1	TRBJ2-5	few	CSVEGPGAGEETQYF
TRBV6-2/TRBV6-3	TRBJ2-4	.	CASRRPGTSGERNLQYF
TRBV5-1	TRBJ2-1	.	CASSLNGGYNEQFF
TRBV29-1	.	.	CSVPGTGSINEQFF
TRBV20-1	.	.	CSARELAGAHEQFF
TRBV7-2	TRBJ2-5	few	CASSDRGTSGETQYF
TRBV12-3/TRBV12-4	TRBJ2-7	few	CASSSAGWVEQYF
TRBV4-3	TRBJ2-5	few	CASSQETGQGAQYF
TRBV29-1	TRBJ2-3	.	CSVDTTGDTQYF
TRBV5-1	TRBJ1-3	.	CASSLSGQGGPGNTIYF
TRBV6-5	TRBJ2-5	.	CASSPSNLQETQYF
TRBV7-2	TRBJ1-4	.	CASSFASVGEKLFF
TRBV28	TRBJ1-2	.	CASSSRSFDGYTF
TRBV5-1	TRBJ1-2	.	CASSLEDYSYTF
TRBV12-3/TRBV12-4	TRBJ1-2	.	CASSLVADSYGYTF
TRBV15	TRBJ2-5	.	CATSRETSSRETQYF
TRBV11-2	TRBJ1-4	few	CASSLEGPTGQGDEKLFF
TRBV6-1	TRBJ2-5	.	CASSENRGGGETQYF
TRBV5-1	TRBJ2-5	few	CASSLITEGLFF
TRBV10-3	.	few	CATASEGTTYEQYF
TRBV10-3	TRBJ2-2	few	CAISDPGRGAGELFF
TRBV27	TRBJ2-2	.	CASSLASPPGELFF
TRBV7-2	TRBJ2-1	once	CASSREGVTYNEQFF
TRBV9	TRBJ1-1	few	CASSVSGAGTEAFF
TRBV29-1	TRBJ2-7	few	CSVEGEFIDEQYF
TRBV29-1	TRBJ2-5	.	CSVVGWVGETQYF
TRBV4-3	TRBJ2-7	few	CASSQDVASGYEQYF
TRBV28	TRBJ2-3	.	CASSGPGAGETDTQYF
TRBV3-1	TRBJ2-4	.	CASSRTALAKNIQYF
TRBV28	TRBJ1-2	.	CASSSLGPGPYGYTF
TRBV27	.	.	CASSPGRHYEQYF
TRBV2	TRBJ1-2	.	CASRSGQGIGYGYTF
TRBV5-5	TRBJ2-3	.	CASSPRQGAGDTQYF
TRBV4-3	TRBJ1-1	.	CASSPGAVSEAFF
TRBV11-2	TRBJ2-5	.	CASSLDPQGDGRF
TRBV27	TRBJ2-3	.	CASSLSTGRTDTQYF
TRBV24-1	TRBJ2-1	few	CATSDLLAGWNEQFF
TRBV29-1	TRBJ1-1	few	CSVYRGDTEAFF
TRBV20-1	TRBJ1-1	.	CSARGSRVNTEAFF
TRBV6-5	TRBJ2-1	few	CASSLGRRNQQFF
TRBV6-5	TRBJ1-3	.	CASIPGGSGNTIYF
TRBV15	TRBJ2-5	.	CATSRDRVLLDQETQYF
TRBV7-6	TRBJ1-2	.	CASSPLEGGHLYGYTF
TRBV6-5	TRBJ1-2	.	CASSYSQGPPTIGGYIF
TRBV7-6	TRBJ1-2	.	CASSLGRLGNYGYTF
TRBV15	TRBJ2-7	.	CATSRASSYEQYF
TRBV7-8	TRBJ1-4	few	CASSAVTTGLTNEKLFF
TRBV20-1	TRBJ1-6	.	CSARDIASPLHF
TRBV7-2	TRBJ2-7	.	CASSSGLAGGGYEQYF
TRBV6-2/TRBV6-3	TRBJ2-7	.	CASSPPEVPYEQYF